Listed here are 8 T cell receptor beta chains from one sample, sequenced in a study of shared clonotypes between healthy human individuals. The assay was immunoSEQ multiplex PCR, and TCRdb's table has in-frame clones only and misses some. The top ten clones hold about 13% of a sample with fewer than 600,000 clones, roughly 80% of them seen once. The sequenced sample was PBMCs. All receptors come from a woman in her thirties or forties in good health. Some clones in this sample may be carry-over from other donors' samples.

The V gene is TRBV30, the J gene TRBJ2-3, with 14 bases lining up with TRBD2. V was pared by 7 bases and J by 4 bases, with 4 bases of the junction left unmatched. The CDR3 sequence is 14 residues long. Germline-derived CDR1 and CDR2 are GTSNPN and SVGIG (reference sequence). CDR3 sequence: CASGLAGVADTQYF. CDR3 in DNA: TGTGCCTCGGGACTAGCGGGAGTGGCAGATACGCAGTATTTT.

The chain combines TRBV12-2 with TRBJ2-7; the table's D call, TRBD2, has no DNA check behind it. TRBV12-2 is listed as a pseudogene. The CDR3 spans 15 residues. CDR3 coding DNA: TGTGCAAGTCGCTTAGCGTCCCGGCGGTTTCTGAGGCAGTACTTC. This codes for CASRLASRRFLRQYF.

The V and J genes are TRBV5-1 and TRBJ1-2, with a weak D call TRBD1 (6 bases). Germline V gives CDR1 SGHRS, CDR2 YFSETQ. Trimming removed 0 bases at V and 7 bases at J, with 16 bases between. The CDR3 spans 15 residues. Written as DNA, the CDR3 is TGCGCCAGCAGCTTGGGAGGACAGCTATCCGGTGGCTACACCTTC. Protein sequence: CASSLGGQLSGGYTF.

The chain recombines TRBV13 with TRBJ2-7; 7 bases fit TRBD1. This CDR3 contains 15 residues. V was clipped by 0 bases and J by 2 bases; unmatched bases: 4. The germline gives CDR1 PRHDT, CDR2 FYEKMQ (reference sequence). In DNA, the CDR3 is TGTGCCAGCAGCTTAGGGGACAGGTCGGCCTACGAGCAGTACTTC. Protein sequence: CASSLGDRSAYEQYF. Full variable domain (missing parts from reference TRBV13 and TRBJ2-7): AAGVIQSPRHLIKEKRETATLKCYPIPRHDTVYWYQQGPGQDPQFLISFYEKMQSDKGSIPDRFSAQQFSDYHSELNMSSLELGDSALYFCASSLGDRSAYEQYFGPGTRLTVT.

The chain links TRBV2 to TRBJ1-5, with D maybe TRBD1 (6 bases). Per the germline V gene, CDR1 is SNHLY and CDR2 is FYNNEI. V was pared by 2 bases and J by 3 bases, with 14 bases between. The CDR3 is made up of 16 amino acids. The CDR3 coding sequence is TGTGCCAGCAGTGAACCCGATCGACAGGACAATCAGCCCCAGCATTTT. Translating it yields CASSEPDRQDNQPQHF.

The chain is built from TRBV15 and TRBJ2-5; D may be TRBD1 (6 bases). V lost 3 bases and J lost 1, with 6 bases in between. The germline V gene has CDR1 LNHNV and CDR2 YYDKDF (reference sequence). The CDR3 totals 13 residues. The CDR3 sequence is CATSRTGQETQYF. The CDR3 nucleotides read TGTGCCACCAGCAGGACAGGCCAAGAGACCCAGTACTTC.

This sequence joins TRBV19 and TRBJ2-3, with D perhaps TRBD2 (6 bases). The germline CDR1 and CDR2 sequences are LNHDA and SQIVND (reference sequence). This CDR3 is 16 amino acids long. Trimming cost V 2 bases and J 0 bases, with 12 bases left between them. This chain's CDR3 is CASSIPAGPSTDTQYF. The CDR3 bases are TGTGCCAGTAGTATACCAGCGGGTCCTAGCACAGATACGCAGTATTTT.

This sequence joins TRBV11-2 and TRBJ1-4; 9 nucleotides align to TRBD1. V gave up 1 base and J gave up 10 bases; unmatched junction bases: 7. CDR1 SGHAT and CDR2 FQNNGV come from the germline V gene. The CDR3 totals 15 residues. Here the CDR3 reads CASSLVGTGLVKLFF. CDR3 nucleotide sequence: TGTGCCAGCAGCTTAGTCGGGACAGGGTTGGTAAAACTGTTTTTT. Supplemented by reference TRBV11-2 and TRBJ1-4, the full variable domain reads EAGVAQSPRYKIIEKRQSVAFWCNPISGHATLYWYQQILGQGPKLLIQFQNNGVVDDSQLPKDRFSAERLKGVDSTLKIQPAKLEDSAVYLCASSLVGTGLVKLFFGSGTQLSVL.